One and the same sample provided the 18 T cell receptor beta chains below, sequenced in a study of T cell changes during pregnancy in multiple sclerosis. Sequencing used immunoSEQ multiplex PCR; TCRdb keeps in-frame clones, though not all of them. The table has about 62,000 clones, approximately 90% seen once. This specimen consisted of peripheral blood, obtained in the first trimester of pregnancy. The receptors originated from a female donor with multiple sclerosis, enrolled in a pregnancy study.

V is TRBV11-3 and J is TRBJ2-3; possible D gene TRBD2, 6 bases. The CDR3 loop spans 16 amino acids. Germline CDR1 reads SGHNT; CDR2 reads YENEEA. Trimming took off 5 bases at V and 1 base at J, with 16 bases between the two ends. The CDR3 DNA reads TGTGCCAGCAGCGCGACGACGGGACTGGGCACAGATACGCAGTATTTT. This encodes CASSATTGLGTDTQYF. The full variable domain, in which reference TRBV11-3 and TRBJ2-3 provide the parts outside the CDR3, is EAGVVQSPRYKIIEKKQPVAFWCNPISGHNTLYWYLQNLGQGPELLIRYENEEAVDDSQLPKDRFSAERLKGVDSTLKIQPAELGDSAVYLCASSATTGLGTDTQYFGPGTRLTVL.

The chain joins TRBV30 to TRBJ1-3; D not certain. V dropped 0 bases and J dropped 0 bases, with 12 bases sitting between them. CDR3 length: 16 amino acids. The germline gives CDR1 GTSNPN, CDR2 SVGIG (reference sequence). The CDR3 DNA is TGTGCCTGGAGTGTAGGATCGGGGAGCTCTGGAAACACCATATATTTT. Translated: CAWSVGSGSSGNTIYF.

This chain joins TRBV5-6 and TRBJ2-1, with no clear D. The CDR3 covers 14 residues. From germline, CDR1 is SGHDT and CDR2 YYEEEE. V lost 0 bases, J lost 6 bases, and 10 bases lay in between. CDR3 nucleotide sequence: TGTGCCAGCAGCTTGGGAATTTCGGTCAATGAGCAGTTCTTC. This encodes CASSLGISVNEQFF.

This clone was detected a few times. This chain connects TRBV27 to TRBJ1-2; TRBD1 is a possible D gene (6 bases). Germline CDR1 and CDR2: MNHEY and SMNVEV (reference sequence). With 6 bases removed from V and 6 bases from J, the gap between germline ends came to 20 bases. The CDR3 runs to 15 residues. The CDR3 loop is CASSSPGVRLDGYTF. Here the CDR3 DNA reads TGTGCCAGCAGCTCCCCAGGGGTCAGGTTAGATGGCTACACCTTC.

The count of this clone is one. The chain recombines TRBV6-5 with TRBJ1-1, with unresolved D. Germline values: CDR1 MNHEY, CDR2 SVGAGI. This CDR3 spans 11 amino acids. V lost 0 bases and J 7 bases, leaving 3 bases between the germline ends. This chain's CDR3 is CASSYSSEAFF. The CDR3 coding sequence is TGTGCCAGCAGTTACTCGAGTGAAGCTTTCTTT.

V and J are TRBV9 and TRBJ2-5, with a possible D match to TRBD1 (5 bases). This CDR3 spans 14 amino acids. Germline assignment: CDR1 SGDLS and CDR2 YYNGEE. V lost 2 bases, J lost 1 base, and 9 bases lay in between. CDR3 amino acids: CASSVDSFQETQYF. The CDR3, as DNA: TGTGCCAGCAGCGTCGACAGCTTCCAAGAGACCCAGTACTTC.

V usage is TRBV28 and J usage is TRBJ1-2; no reliable D call. Germline CDR1 reads MDHEN; CDR2 reads SYDVKM. V gave up 1 base and J gave up 0 bases, with 9 bases separating them. This CDR3 spans 15 amino acids. The CDR3 region has the DNA TGTGCCAGCAGTTTATTCGGAGTATCTAACTATGGCTACACCTTC. Protein product: CASSLFGVSNYGYTF.

In DNA form, the CDR3 reads TGCGCCAGCAGCTTGAGCTTGAACACTGAAGCTTTCTTT. It is translated as CASSLSLNTEAFF. V gene TRBV5-1 combines with J gene TRBJ1-1; D ambiguous. The germline gives CDR1 SGHRS, CDR2 YFSETQ. The CDR3 loop spans 13 amino acids. Trimming removed 1 base from V and 0 bases from J, with 4 bases in between.

This clone was seen just once. This rearrangement joins TRBV5-1 to TRBJ2-7; 12 bases are shared with TRBD2. The V and J ends lost 6 bases and 3 bases, in that order; junction bases with no gene match: 4. This CDR3 contains 14 residues. Germline CDR1 is SGHRS and CDR2 is YFSETQ. Written as DNA, the CDR3 is TGCGCCAGCACCCGACTAGCGGGAGACTACGAGCAGTACTTC. It encodes CASTRLAGDYEQYF.

The count of this clone is one. The CDR3 nucleotides are TGTGCCTGTTCGGAGTCCCTAGTAAACACCATATATTTT. Amino acids: CACSESLVNTIYF. This rearrangement joins TRBV30 to TRBJ1-3; no reliable D call. The ends were cut back, 6 bases at V and 6 bases at J, with 15 bases in the middle. Germline lookup yields CDR1 GTSNPN and CDR2 SVGIG (reference sequence). This CDR3 is built from 13 residues.

The chain combines TRBV7-6 with TRBJ2-2; the D is unclear. Trimming stripped 5 bases from V and 4 bases from J, with 8 bases between. The CDR3 has 13 amino acids. Germline V gene sequence: CDR1 SGHVS, CDR2 FNYEAQ. The CDR3 nucleotides are TGTGCCAGCAGCCAGAATCCCACCGGGGAGCTGTTTTTT. Translation gives CASSQNPTGELFF.

The rearrangement links TRBV11-2 to TRBJ2-3; a possible D gene is TRBD1 (7 bases). Trimming removed 5 bases at V and 0 bases at J, with 12 bases between. Germline V lookup: CDR1 SGHAT, CDR2 FQNNGV. This CDR3 spans 15 amino acids. This CDR3 reads CASSGGTASTDTQYF. The CDR3 DNA follows: TGTGCCAGCAGCGGCGGGACAGCTAGCACAGATACGCAGTATTTT.

This clone has just a few counts. This sequence joins TRBV7-8 and TRBJ1-5; unclear D gene. The CDR3 length is 13 residues. Germline V CDR1 and CDR2: SGHVS, FQNEAQ. With 4 bases removed from V and 6 bases from J, the gap between germline ends came to 10 bases. The CDR3 region has the DNA TGTGCCAGCAGCTCGCGGAGGATTCAGCCCCAGCATTTT. This sequence encodes CASSSRRIQPQHF.

The chain uses TRBV7-9 and TRBJ2-3; weak D call: TRBD1 (5 bases). From germline, CDR1 is SEHNR and CDR2 FQNEAQ (reference sequence). V was cut by 2 bases and J by 2 bases, with 20 bases left in between. The CDR3 is 18 amino acids. The CDR3 nucleotides are TGTGCCAGCAGCTTACTCCGTCCGACAGAGATTACCACAGATACGCAGTATTTT. The encoded protein is CASSLLRPTEITTDTQYF. The full variable domain, rest sourced from reference TRBV7-9 and TRBJ2-3, is DTGVSQNPRHKITKRGQNVTFRCDPISEHNRLYWYRQTLGQGPEFLTYFQNEAQLEKSRLLSDRFSAERPKGSFSTLEIQRTEQGDSAMYLCASSLLRPTEITTDTQYFGPGTRLTVL.

The table lists this clone with a few counts. The chain uses TRBV7-8 and TRBJ1-1, with D unclear. This CDR3 is 14 amino acids long. Germline lookup yields CDR1 SGHVS and CDR2 FQNEAQ. Deletions cut 5 bases from V and 1 base from J, with 11 bases between. For the CDR3, the DNA is TGTGCCAGCAGCCTAAATTCAGGGAACACTGAAGCTTTCTTT. This gives the protein CASSLNSGNTEAFF. Combining the CDR3 with reference TRBV7-8 and TRBJ1-1 gives the whole variable domain GAGVSQSPRYKVAKRGQDVALRCDPISGHVSLFWYQQALGQGPEFLTYFQNEAQLDKSGLPSDRFFAERPEGSVSTLKIQRTQQEDSAVYLCASSLNSGNTEAFFGQGTRLTVV.

The rearrangement joins TRBV5-4 to TRBJ2-7; tentative D call: TRBD2 (6 bases). The ends were cut back, 1 base at V and 0 bases at J, with 8 bases in the middle. CDR1 is SGHNT, CDR2 YYREEE, per germline (reference sequence). This CDR3 is built from 14 residues. The CDR3 DNA reads TGTGCCAGCAGCTTGATGGGGGGCTCCTACGAGCAGTACTTC. This sequence encodes CASSLMGGSYEQYF.

The J gene is TRBJ2-7, the V gene TRBV5-8, with D possibly being TRBD1 (6 bases). This CDR3 comprises 15 residues. Trimming took 4 bases from V and 1 from J, leaving 15 bases between them. The germline CDR1 and CDR2 sequences are SGHTS and YDEGEE. In nucleotides, the CDR3 is TGTGCCAGCAGCATCGGACCGGGACAATCCTACGAGCAGTACTTC. It yields the protein CASSIGPGQSYEQYF.

J is TRBJ2-1 and V is TRBV13; D not certain. Trimming took 6 bases from V and 6 from J, leaving 15 bases between them. The germline CDR1 and CDR2 sequences are PRHDT and FYEKMQ (reference sequence). The CDR3 has 14 residues. In nucleotides, the CDR3 is TGTGCCAGCAGGGTCACCCTATCTGGCAATGAGCAGTTCTTC. Translated: CASRVTLSGNEQFF.